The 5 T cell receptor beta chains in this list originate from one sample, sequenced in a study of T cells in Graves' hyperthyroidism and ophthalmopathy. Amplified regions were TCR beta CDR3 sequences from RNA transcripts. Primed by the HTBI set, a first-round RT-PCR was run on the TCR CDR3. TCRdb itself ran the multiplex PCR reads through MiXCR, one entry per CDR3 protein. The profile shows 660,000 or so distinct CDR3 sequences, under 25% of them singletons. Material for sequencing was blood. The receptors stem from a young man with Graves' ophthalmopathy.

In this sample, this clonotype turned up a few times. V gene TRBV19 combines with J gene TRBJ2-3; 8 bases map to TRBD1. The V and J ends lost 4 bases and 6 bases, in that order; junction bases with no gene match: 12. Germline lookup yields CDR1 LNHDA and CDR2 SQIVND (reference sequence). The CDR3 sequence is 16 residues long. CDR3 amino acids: CASSTRTGRFSDTQYF. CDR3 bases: TGTGCCAGTAGTACCCGGACAGGGAGGTTTTCGGATACGCAGTATTTT.

The DNA of the CDR3 is TGTGCCAGCAGGGAACGGGCTGCGCGGGTCGACAATGAGCAGTTCTTC. It encodes CASRERAARVDNEQFF. This chain links TRBV6-1 with TRBJ2-1, with D tentatively TRBD2 (5 bases). This CDR3 is 16 amino acids long. CDR1 is MNHNS, CDR2 SASEGT, per germline. V gave up 6 bases and J gave up 5 bases, with 20 bases separating them.

Here the CDR3 DNA reads TGTGCCAGCAGTCCCGACTCCTGGAACACTGAAGCTTTCTTT. Translation: CASSPDSWNTEAFF. The chain is built from TRBV6-1 and TRBJ1-1; D is unclear. Trimming took off 5 bases at V and 1 base at J, with 11 bases between the two ends. CDR1 and CDR2 from the germline V gene are MNHNS and SASEGT. The CDR3 extends over 14 amino acids.

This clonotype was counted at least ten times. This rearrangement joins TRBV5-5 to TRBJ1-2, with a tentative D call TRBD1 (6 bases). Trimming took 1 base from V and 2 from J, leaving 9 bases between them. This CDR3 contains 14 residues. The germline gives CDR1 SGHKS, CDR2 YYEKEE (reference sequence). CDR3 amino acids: CASSLNGQNYGYTF. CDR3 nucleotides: TGTGCCAGCAGCTTGAACGGACAGAACTATGGCTACACCTTC.

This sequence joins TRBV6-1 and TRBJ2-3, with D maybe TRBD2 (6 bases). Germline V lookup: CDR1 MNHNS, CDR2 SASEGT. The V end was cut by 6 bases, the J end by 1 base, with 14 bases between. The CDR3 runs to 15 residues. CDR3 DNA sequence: TGTGCCAGCAGAAAAACCGGGACTCGCACAGATACGCAGTATTTT. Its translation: CASRKTGTRTDTQYF.